This T cell receptor beta chain was sequenced during a study of shared clonotypes between healthy human individuals. As defined, naive CD8 cells were CD45RO-negative and positively selected for CCR7, with terminally differentiated effector memory CD45RA+ cells excluded. This CDR3 contains 14 residues. Germline CDR1 is MDHEN and CDR2 is SYDVKM. The V end lost 8 bases, the J end lost 0 bases, and 14 bases lay between the germline ends. TCRdb's copy holds only in-frame clones and misses some; the assay was immunoSEQ multiplex PCR. Seen here are hundreds of thousands of clones, around 95% observed once, and the top ten hold about 0.11%.

The receptor comes from a woman in her thirties in good health. The J gene is TRBJ2-7, the V gene TRBV28; D unresolved. Sequencing was done on a sample of naive CD8+ T cells sorted from blood. The CDR3 bases are TGTGCCAGCTTGGGGATGGGCGTCTCCTACGAGCAGTACTTC. Translation gives CASLGMGVSYEQYF.